This T cell receptor (beta chain) was profiled in a study of CD8 T cells in Susac syndrome. This CDR3 is 17 amino acids long. The V gene lost 2 bases and the J gene lost 6 bases, with 19 bases spanning the gap. When the RNA was reverse transcribed, random hexamers were used with an input of roughly 0.45 to 1 ug. TCRdb passed the immunoSEQ multiplex PCR reads through MiXCR, listing each CDR3 protein once. The sample holds more than 65,000 distinct CDR3 sequences; around 95% are singletons and the top ten take roughly 0.22%. The TCR was taken from a human donor in good health. The V call is TRBV12-3 or TRBV12-4, the J call TRBJ2-2; D is possibly TRBD1 (6 bases). Sequenced sample: CD8+ T cells from PBMCs. CDR3 protein: CASSLIGSGEYSGELFF. CDR3 DNA: TGTGCCAGCAGTTTAATCGGGTCAGGGGAATATTCCGGGGAGCTGTTTTTT.